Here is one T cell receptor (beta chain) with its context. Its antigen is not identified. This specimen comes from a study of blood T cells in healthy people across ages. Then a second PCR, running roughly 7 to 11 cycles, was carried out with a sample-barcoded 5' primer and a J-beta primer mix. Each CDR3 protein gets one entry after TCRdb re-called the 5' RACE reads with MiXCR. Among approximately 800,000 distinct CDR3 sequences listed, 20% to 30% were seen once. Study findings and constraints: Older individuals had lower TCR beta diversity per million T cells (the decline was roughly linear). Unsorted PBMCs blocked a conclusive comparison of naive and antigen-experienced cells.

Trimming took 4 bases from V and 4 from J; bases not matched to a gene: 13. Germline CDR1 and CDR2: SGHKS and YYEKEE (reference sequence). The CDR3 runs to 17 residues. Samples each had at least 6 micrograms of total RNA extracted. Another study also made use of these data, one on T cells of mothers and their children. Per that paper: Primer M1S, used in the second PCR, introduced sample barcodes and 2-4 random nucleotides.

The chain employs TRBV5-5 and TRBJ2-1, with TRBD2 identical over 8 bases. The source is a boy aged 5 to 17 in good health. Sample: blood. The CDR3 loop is CASSTETLLAGYNEQFF. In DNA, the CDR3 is TGTGCCAGCAGCACTGAAACGTTGTTAGCGGGGTACAATGAGCAGTTCTTC.